Below, 21 T cell receptor beta chains from the same sample are listed, as sequenced in a study of blood T cell repertoires in COVID-19. Measured with immunoSEQ multiplex PCR; TCRdb has only the in-frame clones, and not every one. The profile shows more than 150,000 clones, roughly 80% of them singletons. The sample taken for sequencing was peripheral blood. These receptors were obtained from a young man with active or convalescent COVID-19.

J is TRBJ1-1 and V is TRBV30; 7 bases are shared with TRBD1. Germline CDR1 GTSNPN, CDR2 SVGIG (reference sequence). J gave up 2 bases and V 3 bases, and 6 bases lay outside the gene matches. This CDR3 comprises 14 residues. The CDR3 bases are TGTGCCTGGAGCTGGGACAGCATCAACACTGAAGCTTTCTTT. Its translation: CAWSWDSINTEAFF.

The rearrangement joins TRBV6-2 or TRBV6-3 to TRBJ2-5; TRBD2 matches at 8 bases. The germline gives CDR1 MNHEY, CDR2 SVGEGT. The CDR3 runs to 14 residues. The V and J ends lost 4 bases and 6 bases, in that order; junction bases with no gene match: 7. DNA of the CDR3: TGTGCCAGCAGTTCGGGACTAGTCCCGAAGACCCAGTACTTC. It is translated as CASSSGLVPKTQYF.

This rearrangement joins TRBV28 to TRBJ1-2; D uncertain. Germline CDR1 reads MDHEN; CDR2 reads SYDVKM. This CDR3 is 12 amino acids long. V shed 2 bases and J shed 6 bases, with 7 bases lying between them. CDR3 nucleotides: TGTGCCAGCAGTTTACCAGGCGATGGCTACACCTTC. It specifies CASSLPGDGYTF.

The rearrangement joins TRBV19 to TRBJ1-6; D is uncertain. Germline assignment: CDR1 LNHDA and CDR2 SQIVND (reference sequence). Deletions cut 0 bases from V and 9 bases from J, with 9 bases between. CDR3 length: 14 amino acids. The CDR3 region has the DNA TGTGCCAGTAGTATAGACCCGTCGGGTTCACCCCTCCACTTT. Protein product: CASSIDPSGSPLHF.

This chain joins TRBV5-8 and TRBJ2-3, with TRBD1 identical over 10 bases. This CDR3 spans 19 amino acids. The trim removed 2 bases at V and 0 bases at J, leaving 12 bases unmatched. Germline values: CDR1 SGHTS, CDR2 YDEGEE. The CDR3 is CASSFSWDRGRGSTDTQYF. The CDR3 region has the DNA TGTGCCAGCAGCTTTTCTTGGGACAGGGGTAGGGGTAGCACAGATACGCAGTATTTT. The whole variable domain, remainder taken from reference TRBV5-8 and TRBJ2-3, is EAGVTQSPTHLIKTRGQQATLRCSPISGHTSVYWYQQALGLGLQFLLWYDEGEERNRGNFPPRFSGRQFPNYSSELNVNALELEDSALYLCASSFSWDRGRGSTDTQYFGPGTRLTVL.

The V gene is TRBV6-1, the J gene TRBJ2-1; D not certain. V gave up 1 base and J gave up 2 bases, with 6 bases separating them. The germline V gene has CDR1 MNHNS and CDR2 SASEGT. The CDR3 spans 14 residues. The CDR3 here is CASSEDRTYNEQFF. The DNA for the CDR3 is TGTGCCAGCAGTGAAGACAGAACCTACAATGAGCAGTTCTTC.

The J gene is TRBJ2-3, the V gene TRBV5-1, with a tentative D call TRBD2 (7 bases). Per the germline V gene, CDR1 is SGHRS and CDR2 is YFSETQ. The CDR3 is 16 residues long. V gave up 6 bases and J gave up 2 bases, with 19 bases separating them. The DNA of the CDR3 is TGCGCCAGCACCCGGTTTTCTGGGGGGGCCACAGATACGCAGTATTTT. This sequence encodes CASTRFSGGATDTQYF. The whole variable domain, remainder taken from reference TRBV5-1 and TRBJ2-3, is KAGVTQTPRYLIKTRGQQVTLSCSPISGHRSVSWYQQTPGQGLQFLFEYFSETQRNKGNFPGRFSGRQFSNSRSEMNVSTLELGDSALYLCASTRFSGGATDTQYFGPGTRLTVL.

This clone appeared a few times. The CDR3 nucleotides read TGTGCCTGGAAGGGGGCCTCCTACGAGCAGTACTTC. This sequence encodes CAWKGASYEQYF. This chain joins TRBV30 and TRBJ2-7, with TRBD1 identical over 7 bases. The germline V gene encodes CDR1 GTSNPN and CDR2 SVGIG (reference sequence). V shed 4 bases and J 0 bases; nucleotides not matched to a gene: 0. The CDR3 extends over 12 amino acids.

This sequence joins TRBV24-1 and TRBJ2-1; TRBD1 matches at 8 bases. There are 13 residues in the CDR3. The ends lost 5 bases at V and 9 bases at J; junction bases unmatched: 5. Per germline, CDR1 KGHDR and CDR2 SFDVKD. The CDR3 bases are TGTGCCACCAGTGTTACAGGGGGAGGTGAGCAGTTCTTC. Translating it yields CATSVTGGGEQFF.

The V gene is TRBV2, the J gene TRBJ1-2; no reliable D call. The CDR3 spans 13 residues. V was trimmed by 6 bases and J by 4 bases, leaving 12 bases between them. Germline assignment: CDR1 SNHLY and CDR2 FYNNEI. The chain's CDR3 is CASSFAEVYGYTF. CDR3 DNA sequence: TGTGCCAGCAGCTTTGCGGAAGTCTATGGCTACACCTTC.

The V call is TRBV5-1, the J call TRBJ1-1, with D hard to call. The CDR3 consists of 13 residues. The germline CDR1 and CDR2 sequences are SGHRS and YFSETQ. V was trimmed by 1 base and J by 0 bases, leaving 4 bases between them. The CDR3 loop is CASSLNLNTEAFF. The DNA for the CDR3 is TGCGCCAGCAGCTTGAACTTGAACACTGAAGCTTTCTTT.

The CDR3 loop is CASSDSGQPSTELFF. Written as DNA, the CDR3 is TGTGCCAGCAGTGACAGTGGACAGCCATCCACGGAACTGTTTTTT. The chain is built from TRBV2 and TRBJ1-4, with D maybe TRBD1 (6 bases). Germline-derived CDR1 and CDR2 are SNHLY and FYNNEI. With 3 bases removed from V and 12 bases from J, the gap between germline ends came to 20 bases. The CDR3 extends over 15 amino acids.

The chain joins TRBV6-5 to TRBJ1-1; D not resolved. Trimming took off 0 bases at V and 4 bases at J, with 12 bases between the two ends. The CDR3 spans 15 residues. Germline CDR1 and CDR2: MNHEY and SVGAGI. CDR3 sequence reads: CASSYSVTAGTEAFF. For the CDR3, the DNA is TGTGCCAGCAGTTACTCTGTTACAGCGGGCACTGAAGCTTTCTTT.

The V and J genes are TRBV4-1 and TRBJ2-1, with 13 positions matching TRBD2. Losses at the gene ends were 4 bases for V and 8 bases for J; bases not matched to a gene: 5. The CDR3 is 15 amino acids. The germline V gene has CDR1 MGHRA and CDR2 YSYEKL. CDR3 region: CASSRTSGGGYEQFF. DNA for the CDR3: TGCGCCAGCAGCCGAACTAGCGGGGGGGGTTATGAGCAGTTCTTC.

V gene TRBV21-1 combines with J gene TRBJ1-1. TRBV21-1 is shown as a pseudogene. The CDR3 contains 15 residues. As DNA, the CDR3 is TGTGCCAGCAGCAAGCGGGGGAACTGGTACACTGAAGCTTTCTTT. The encoded protein is CASSKRGNWYTEAFF.

The chain recombines TRBV6-2 or TRBV6-3 with TRBJ1-1, with D unclear. The CDR3 is 16 residues long. The V end was cut by 6 bases, the J end by 3 bases, with 20 bases between. Germline CDR1 MNHEY, CDR2 SVGEGT. CDR3 region: CASSPSLGWEDTEAFF. CDR3 sequence (DNA): TGTGCCAGCAGCCCTAGCCTAGGGTGGGAGGACACTGAAGCTTTCTTT.

This chain links TRBV1 with TRBJ2-7; the D call of TRBD2 is as the table states it, not checked on the DNA. TRBV1 is marked as a pseudogene. The CDR3 runs to 15 residues. DNA for the CDR3: TGCACCAGCAGCCAAGGACTAGCGGGGGGCTACGAGCAGTACGTC. Translation gives CTSSQGLAGGYEQYV.

The rearrangement uses TRBV11-3 and TRBJ2-1, with TRBD2 matching over 14 bases. CDR1 and CDR2 (germline): SGHNT, YENEEA. The ends lost 5 bases at V and 6 bases at J; junction bases unmatched: 6. CDR3 length: 16 residues. This CDR3 reads CASSPGTSGRSNEQFF. CDR3 DNA: TGTGCCAGCAGCCCCGGGACTAGCGGGAGATCCAATGAGCAGTTCTTC. Together with reference TRBV11-3 and TRBJ2-1, the CDR3 gives the full variable domain: EAGVVQSPRYKIIEKKQPVAFWCNPISGHNTLYWYLQNLGQGPELLIRYENEEAVDDSQLPKDRFSAERLKGVDSTLKIQPAELGDSAVYLCASSPGTSGRSNEQFFGPGTRLTVL.

The V and J genes are TRBV30 and TRBJ1-3, with D hard to call. The CDR3 has 13 amino acids. Per germline, CDR1 GTSNPN and CDR2 SVGIG (reference sequence). Trimming took off 2 bases at V and 0 bases at J, with 5 bases between the two ends. The CDR3 coding sequence is TGTGCCTGGAGTCGTAGCTCTGGAAACACCATATATTTT. Protein sequence: CAWSRSSGNTIYF.

The chain employs TRBV4-1 and TRBJ2-1, with TRBD1 identical over 7 bases. The germline CDR1 and CDR2 sequences are MGHRA and YSYEKL. V dropped 1 base and J dropped 7; count of bases not matched to a gene: 7. CDR3 length: 15 residues. The chain's CDR3 is CASSQGQGSANEQFF. CDR3 nucleotides: TGCGCCAGCAGCCAAGGACAGGGTTCAGCAAATGAGCAGTTCTTC.

The V gene is TRBV18, the J gene TRBJ1-4; D unresolved. The CDR3 totals 13 residues. The germline V gene encodes CDR1 KGHSH and CDR2 LQKENI. With 4 bases removed from V and 5 bases from J, the gap between germline ends came to 8 bases. The CDR3, as DNA: TGTGCCAGCTCACGGGCCCTGAATGAAAAACTGTTTTTT. Its translation: CASSRALNEKLFF. Combining the CDR3 with reference TRBV18 and TRBJ1-4 gives the whole variable domain NAGVMQNPRHLVRRRGQEARLRCSPMKGHSHVYWYRQLPEEGLKFMVYLQKENIIDESGMPKERFSAEFPKEGPSILRIQQVVRGDSAAYFCASSRALNEKLFFGSGTQLSVL.